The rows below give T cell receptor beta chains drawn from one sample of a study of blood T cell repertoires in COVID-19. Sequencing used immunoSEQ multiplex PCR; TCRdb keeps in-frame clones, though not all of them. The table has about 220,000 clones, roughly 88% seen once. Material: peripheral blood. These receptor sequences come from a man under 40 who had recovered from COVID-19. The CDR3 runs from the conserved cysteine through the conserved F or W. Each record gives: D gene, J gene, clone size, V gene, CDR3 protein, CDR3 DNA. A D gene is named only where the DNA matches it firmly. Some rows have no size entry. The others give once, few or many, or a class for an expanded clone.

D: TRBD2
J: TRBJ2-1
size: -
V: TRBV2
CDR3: CASSEARGGNEQFF
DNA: TGTGCCAGCAGTGAGGCTCGGGGGGGGAATGAGCAGTTCTTC

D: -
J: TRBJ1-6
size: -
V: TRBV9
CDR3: CASSVGRGQIYNSPLHF
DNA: TGTGCCAGCAGCGTAGGCCGTGGACAGATCTATAATTCACCCCTCCACTTT

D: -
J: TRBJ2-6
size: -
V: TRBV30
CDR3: CAWSTAGVSGANVLTF
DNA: TGTGCCTGGAGTACGGCAGGTGTATCTGGGGCCAACGTCCTGACTTTC

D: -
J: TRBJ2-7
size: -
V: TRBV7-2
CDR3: CASREGAYIYEQYF
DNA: TGTGCCAGCCGGGAGGGGGCGTATATATACGAGCAGTACTTC

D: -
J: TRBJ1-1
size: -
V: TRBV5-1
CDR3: CASSLEEWAGGTEAFF
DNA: TGCGCCAGCAGCTTGGAAGAATGGGCAGGAGGCACTGAAGCTTTCTTT

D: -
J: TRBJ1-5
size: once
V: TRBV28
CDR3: CASSRRANNQPQHF
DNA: TGTGCCAGCAGTAGAAGAGCAAATAATCAGCCCCAGCATTTT

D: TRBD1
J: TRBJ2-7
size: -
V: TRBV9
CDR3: CASSALGTGEDEQYF
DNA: TGTGCCAGCAGCGCCCTCGGGACAGGGGAAGACGAGCAGTACTTC

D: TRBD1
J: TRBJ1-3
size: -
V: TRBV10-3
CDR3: CAIKGDSFSGNTIYF
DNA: TGTGCCATCAAAGGGGACAGTTTCTCTGGAAACACCATATATTTT

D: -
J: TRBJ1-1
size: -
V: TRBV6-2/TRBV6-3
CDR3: CASSRSGRVPEAFF
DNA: TGTGCCAGCAGCCGCTCGGGGAGGGTCCCTGAAGCTTTCTTT

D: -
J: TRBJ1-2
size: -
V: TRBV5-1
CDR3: CASSFRGEDGYTF
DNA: TGCGCCAGCAGCTTCCGTGGGGAGGATGGCTACACCTTC

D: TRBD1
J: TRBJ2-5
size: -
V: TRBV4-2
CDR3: CASSQEPRAGGETQYF
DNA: TGTGCCAGCAGCCAAGAGCCTCGAGCAGGGGGAGAGACCCAGTACTTC

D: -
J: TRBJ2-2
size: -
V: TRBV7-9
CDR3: CASSLQGGELFF
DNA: TGTGCCAGCAGCCTCCAGGGGGGGGAGCTGTTTTTT

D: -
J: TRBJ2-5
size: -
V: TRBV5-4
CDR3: CASSGQGGDGETQYF
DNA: TGTGCCAGCAGCGGTCAGGGAGGCGATGGGGAGACCCAGTACTTC

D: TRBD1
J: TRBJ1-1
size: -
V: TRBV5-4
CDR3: CASSLWTGSTEAFF
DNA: TGTGCCAGCAGCTTGTGGACAGGGAGCACTGAAGCTTTCTTT

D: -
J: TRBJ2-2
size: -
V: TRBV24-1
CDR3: CATRGAMNTGELFF
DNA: TGTGCCACCAGGGGGGCGATGAACACCGGGGAGCTGTTTTTT

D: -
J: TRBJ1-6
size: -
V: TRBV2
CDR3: CASSEAARGDSPLHF
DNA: TGTGCCAGCAGTGAAGCAGCCAGGGGTGATTCACCCCTCCACTTT

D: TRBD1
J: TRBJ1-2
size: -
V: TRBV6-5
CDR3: CASNPGQHYGYTF
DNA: TGTGCCAGCAACCCGGGACAGCACTATGGCTACACCTTC

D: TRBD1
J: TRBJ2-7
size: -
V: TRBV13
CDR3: CASSRQVTGGTEQYF
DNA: TGTGCCAGCAGCCGGCAGGTGACAGGGGGCACCGAGCAGTACTTC

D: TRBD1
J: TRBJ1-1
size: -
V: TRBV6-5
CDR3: CASTSRGSSTEAFF
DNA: TGTGCCAGCACTAGCAGGGGGTCGAGCACTGAAGCTTTCTTT

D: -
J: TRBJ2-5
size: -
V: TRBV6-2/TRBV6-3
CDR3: CASSPLETQYF
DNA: TGTGCCAGCAGTCCCCTAGAGACCCAGTACTTC

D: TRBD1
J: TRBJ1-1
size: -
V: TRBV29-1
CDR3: CSARDRGPAAEAFF
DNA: TGCAGCGCTCGGGACAGGGGGCCGGCGGCTGAAGCTTTCTTT

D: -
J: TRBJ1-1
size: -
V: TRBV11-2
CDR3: CASSLDAQMNTEAFF
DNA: TGTGCCAGCAGCTTAGATGCACAGATGAACACTGAAGCTTTCTTT

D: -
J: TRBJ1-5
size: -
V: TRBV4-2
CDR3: CASSHVLGVGDQPQHF
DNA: TGTGCCAGCAGCCACGTCCTGGGAGTGGGTGATCAGCCCCAGCATTTT

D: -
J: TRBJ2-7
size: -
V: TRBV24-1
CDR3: CATRWGLAYEQYF
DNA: TGTGCCACCAGATGGGGGCTGGCCTACGAGCAGTACTTC

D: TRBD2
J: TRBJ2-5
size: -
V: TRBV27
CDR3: CASSFRGEETQYF
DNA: TGTGCCAGCAGTTTTCGGGGGGAAGAGACCCAGTACTTC

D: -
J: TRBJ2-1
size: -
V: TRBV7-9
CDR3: CASSYRDYNEQFF
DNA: TGTGCCAGCAGCTATAGAGACTACAATGAGCAGTTCTTC

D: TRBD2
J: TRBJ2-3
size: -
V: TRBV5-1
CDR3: CASSPRTSGYGDTQYF
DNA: TGCGCCAGCAGCCCCAGGACTAGCGGGTACGGAGATACGCAGTATTTT

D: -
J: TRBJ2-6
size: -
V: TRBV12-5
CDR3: CASGPPGHIGSGANVLTF
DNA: TGTGCTAGTGGCCCCCCGGGACATATCGGCTCTGGGGCCAACGTCCTGACTTTC

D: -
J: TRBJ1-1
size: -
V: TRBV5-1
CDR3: CASSLPEESAFF
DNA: TGCGCCAGCAGCTTGCCAGAGGAGAGTGCTTTCTTT

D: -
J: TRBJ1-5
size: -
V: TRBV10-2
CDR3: CASRGLRNQPQHF
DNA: TGCGCCAGCCGAGGGCTGAGGAATCAGCCCCAGCATTTT

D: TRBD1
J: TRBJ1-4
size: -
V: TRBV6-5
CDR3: CASSYRGTGGEKLFF
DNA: TGTGCCAGCAGTTACCGGGGGACAGGGGGCGAAAAACTGTTTTTT

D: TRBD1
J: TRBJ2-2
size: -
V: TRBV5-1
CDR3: CAWTGDNTGELFF
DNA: TGCGCCTGGACAGGTGATAACACCGGGGAGCTGTTTTTT

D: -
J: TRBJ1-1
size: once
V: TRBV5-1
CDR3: CASSLVRDNTEAFF
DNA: TGCGCCAGCAGCTTAGTCCGGGATAACACTGAAGCTTTCTTT

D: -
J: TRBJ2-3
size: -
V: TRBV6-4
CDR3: CASSDRGNTDTQYF
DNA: TGTGCCAGCAGTGACAGGGGCAATACAGATACGCAGTATTTT

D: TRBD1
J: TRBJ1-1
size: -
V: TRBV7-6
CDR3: CASSLRDRGVGTEAFF
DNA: TGTGCCAGCAGCCTCCGGGACAGGGGGGTAGGCACTGAAGCTTTCTTT

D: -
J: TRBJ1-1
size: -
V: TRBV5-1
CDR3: CASRSGARGSEAFF
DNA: TGCGCCAGCAGATCCGGGGCGCGGGGATCAGAAGCTTTCTTT

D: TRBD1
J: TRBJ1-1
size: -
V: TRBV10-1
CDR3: CATSDRAVTEAFF
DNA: TGCGCCACCAGCGACAGGGCCGTAACTGAAGCTTTCTTT

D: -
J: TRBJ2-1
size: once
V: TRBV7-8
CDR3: CASSQRGPMSNEQFF
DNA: TGTGCCAGCAGCCAACGGGGTCCCATGTCCAATGAGCAGTTCTTC

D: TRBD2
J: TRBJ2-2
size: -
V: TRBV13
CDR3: CASSSGLAAGTGELFF
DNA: TGTGCCAGCAGCTCCGGACTAGCGGCCGGAACCGGGGAGCTGTTTTTT

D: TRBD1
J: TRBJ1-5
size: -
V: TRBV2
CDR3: CASGQGLYSNQPQHF
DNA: TGTGCCAGTGGACAGGGCCTATATAGCAATCAGCCCCAGCATTTT

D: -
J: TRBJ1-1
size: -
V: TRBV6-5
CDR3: CASSFLHPNTEAFF
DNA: TGTGCCAGCAGTTTTTTACACCCGAACACTGAAGCTTTCTTT

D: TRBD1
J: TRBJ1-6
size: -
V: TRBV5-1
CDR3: CASSWETGRSPLHF
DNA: TGCGCCAGCAGCTGGGAGACAGGGAGATCACCCCTCCACTTT

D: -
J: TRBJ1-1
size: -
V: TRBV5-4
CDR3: CASSGSGWPPEAFF
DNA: TGTGCCAGCAGCGGTTCAGGGTGGCCCCCTGAAGCTTTCTTT

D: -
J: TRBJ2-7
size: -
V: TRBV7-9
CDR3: CASSTWPRWPYEQYF
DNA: TGTGCCAGCAGTACCTGGCCCCGCTGGCCCTACGAGCAGTACTTC

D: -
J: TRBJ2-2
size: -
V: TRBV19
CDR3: CASSPDRNTGELFF
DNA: TGTGCCAGTAGTCCCGACAGGAACACCGGGGAGCTGTTTTTT

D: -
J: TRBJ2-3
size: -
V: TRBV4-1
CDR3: CASSRVVRDTQYF
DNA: TGCGCCAGCAGCCGAGTCGTGAGGGATACGCAGTATTTT

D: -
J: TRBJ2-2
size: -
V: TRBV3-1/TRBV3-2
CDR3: CASRSGQGTGELFF
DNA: TGTGCCAGCAGAAGCGGGCAGGGCACCGGGGAGCTGTTTTTT

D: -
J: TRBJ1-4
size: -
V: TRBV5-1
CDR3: CASRPPGLNEKLFF
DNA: TGCGCCAGCAGGCCCCCAGGGCTTAATGAAAAACTGTTTTTT

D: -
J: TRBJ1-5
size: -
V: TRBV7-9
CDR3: CASSVGGPFQPQHF
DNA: TGTGCCAGCAGCGTAGGGGGGCCCTTTCAGCCCCAGCATTTT

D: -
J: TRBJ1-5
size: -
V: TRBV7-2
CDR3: CASSPGLSSQPQHF
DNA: TGTGCCAGCAGCCCCGGACTGTCCTCTCAGCCCCAGCATTTT

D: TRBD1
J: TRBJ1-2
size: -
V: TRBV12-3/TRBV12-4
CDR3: CASSTGDGYTF
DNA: TGTGCCAGCAGTACAGGGGATGGCTACACCTTC

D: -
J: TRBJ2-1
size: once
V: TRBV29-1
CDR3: CSVVQSGTDEQFF
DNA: TGCAGCGTTGTCCAGAGCGGAACGGATGAGCAGTTCTTC

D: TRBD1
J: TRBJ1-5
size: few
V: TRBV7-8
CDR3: CASSFGQGGQPQHF
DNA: TGTGCCAGCAGCTTTGGACAGGGCGGTCAGCCCCAGCATTTT

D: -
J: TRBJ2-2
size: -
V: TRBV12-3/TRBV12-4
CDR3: CASSLEGTGELFF
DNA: TGTGCCAGCAGCCTGGAGGGCACCGGGGAGCTGTTTTTT

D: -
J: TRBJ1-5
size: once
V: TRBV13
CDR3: CASSFGGGPQHF
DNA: TGTGCCAGCAGCTTTGGGGGGGGGCCCCAGCATTTT

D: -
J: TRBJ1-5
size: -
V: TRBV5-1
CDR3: CASTQEGGSNQPQHF
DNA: TGCGCCAGCACGCAGGAGGGGGGGTCTAATCAGCCCCAGCATTTT

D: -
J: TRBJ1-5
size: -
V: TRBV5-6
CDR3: CASSLRTAALNQPQHF
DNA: TGTGCCAGCAGCTTGCGTACAGCCGCCCTCAATCAGCCCCAGCATTTT